This T cell receptor (beta chain) was profiled in a study of CD8 T cells in ankylosing spondylitis. Study-level results: Ankylosing spondylitis blood seemed to carry a telltale TCR beta motif made of about 8 highly homologous variants.

Concerning this clonotype: What it recognizes is unknown.

The CDR3 has 15 amino acids. Germline V gene data show CDR1 as KGHSH and CDR2 as LQKENI. With 2 bases removed from V and 0 bases from J, the gap between germline ends came to 11 bases. MiXCR, applied by TCRdb to the 5' RACE reads, yields one record per CDR3 protein. The sample consists of a few hundred thousand distinct CDR3 sequences, approximately 20% of them appearing once. The sample taken for sequencing was blood, either unsorted or a sorted T cell fraction (not recorded which). The rearrangement links TRBV18 to TRBJ2-7; D may be TRBD1 or TRBD2 (5 bases each). The sequence was obtained from a male donor with ankylosing spondylitis. CDR3 region: CASSPMGETSYEQYF. As DNA, the CDR3 is TGTGCCAGCTCACCAATGGGGGAGACCTCCTACGAGCAGTACTTC.